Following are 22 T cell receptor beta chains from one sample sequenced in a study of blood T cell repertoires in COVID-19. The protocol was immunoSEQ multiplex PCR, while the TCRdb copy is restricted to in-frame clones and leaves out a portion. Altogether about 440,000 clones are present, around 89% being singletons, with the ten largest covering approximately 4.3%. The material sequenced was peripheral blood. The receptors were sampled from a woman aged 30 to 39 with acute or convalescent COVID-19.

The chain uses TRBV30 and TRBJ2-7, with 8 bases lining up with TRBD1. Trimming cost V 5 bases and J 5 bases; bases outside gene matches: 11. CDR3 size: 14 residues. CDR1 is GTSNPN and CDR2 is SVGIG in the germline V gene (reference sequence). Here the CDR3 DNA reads TGTGCCTGGGATCGGAGGACAGGGCGAAACGAGCAGTACTTC. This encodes CAWDRRTGRNEQYF.

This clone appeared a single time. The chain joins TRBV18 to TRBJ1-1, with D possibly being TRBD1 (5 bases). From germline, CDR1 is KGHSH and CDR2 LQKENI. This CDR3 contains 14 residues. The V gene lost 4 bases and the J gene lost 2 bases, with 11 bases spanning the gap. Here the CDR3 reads CASSRGERNTEAFF. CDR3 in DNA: TGTGCCAGCTCACGGGGCGAAAGAAACACTGAAGCTTTCTTT.

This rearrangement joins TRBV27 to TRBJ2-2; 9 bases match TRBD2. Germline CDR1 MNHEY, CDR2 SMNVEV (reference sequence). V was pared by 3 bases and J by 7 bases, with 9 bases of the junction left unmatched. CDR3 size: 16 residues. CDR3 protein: CASSFGAGGPYGELFF. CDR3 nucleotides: TGTGCCAGCAGTTTCGGGGCGGGGGGGCCCTACGGGGAGCTGTTTTTT.

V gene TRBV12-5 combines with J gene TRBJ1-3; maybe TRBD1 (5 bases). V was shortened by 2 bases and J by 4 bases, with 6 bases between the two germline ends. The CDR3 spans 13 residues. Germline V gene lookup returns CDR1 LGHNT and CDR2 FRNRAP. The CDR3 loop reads CASGLRQGNTIYF. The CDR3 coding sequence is TGTGCTAGTGGTTTGAGACAGGGAAACACCATATATTTT.

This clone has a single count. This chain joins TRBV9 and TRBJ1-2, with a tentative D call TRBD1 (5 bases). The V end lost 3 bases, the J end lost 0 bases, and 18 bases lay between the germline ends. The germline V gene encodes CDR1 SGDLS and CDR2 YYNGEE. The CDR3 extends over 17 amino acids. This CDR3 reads CASSAPREANTNYGYTF. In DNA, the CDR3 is TGTGCCAGCAGCGCCCCCAGGGAAGCCAACACTAACTATGGCTACACCTTC.

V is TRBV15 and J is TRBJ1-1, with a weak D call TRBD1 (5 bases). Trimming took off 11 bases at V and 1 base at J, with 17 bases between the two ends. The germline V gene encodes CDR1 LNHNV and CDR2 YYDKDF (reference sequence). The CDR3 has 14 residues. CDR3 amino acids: CAPVQAQANTEAFF. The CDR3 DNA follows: TGTGCCCCGGTACAGGCACAAGCGAACACTGAAGCTTTCTTT.

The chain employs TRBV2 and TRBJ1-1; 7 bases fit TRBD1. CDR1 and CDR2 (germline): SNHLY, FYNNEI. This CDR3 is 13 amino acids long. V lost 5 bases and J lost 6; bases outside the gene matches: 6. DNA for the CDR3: TGTGCCAGCAGTCTAGGGGGCTACGCTGAAGCTTTCTTT. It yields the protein CASSLGGYAEAFF.

The CDR3 reads CAWSLRGLAVYNEQFF. In DNA, the CDR3 is TGTGCCTGGAGTCTCAGAGGACTAGCGGTGTACAATGAGCAGTTCTTC. V gene TRBV30 combines with J gene TRBJ2-1; 10 positions match TRBD2. Germline CDR1 is GTSNPN and CDR2 is SVGIG (reference sequence). The CDR3 length is 16 residues. V dropped 2 bases and J dropped 4; count of bases not matched to a gene: 8.

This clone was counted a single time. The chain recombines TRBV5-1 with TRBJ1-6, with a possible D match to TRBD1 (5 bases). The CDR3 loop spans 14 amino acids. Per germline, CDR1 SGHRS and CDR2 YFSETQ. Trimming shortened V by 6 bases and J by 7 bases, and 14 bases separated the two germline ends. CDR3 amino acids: CASTVGGENSPLHF. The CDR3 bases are TGCGCCAGCACCGTGGGGGGGGAAAATTCACCCCTCCACTTT.

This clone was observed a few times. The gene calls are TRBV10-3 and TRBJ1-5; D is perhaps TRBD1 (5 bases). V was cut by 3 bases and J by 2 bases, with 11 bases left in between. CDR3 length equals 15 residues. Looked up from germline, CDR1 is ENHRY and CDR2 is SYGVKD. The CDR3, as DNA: TGTGCCATCAGTGAATCTCAGGGTCGCAATCAGCCCCAGCATTTT. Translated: CAISESQGRNQPQHF.

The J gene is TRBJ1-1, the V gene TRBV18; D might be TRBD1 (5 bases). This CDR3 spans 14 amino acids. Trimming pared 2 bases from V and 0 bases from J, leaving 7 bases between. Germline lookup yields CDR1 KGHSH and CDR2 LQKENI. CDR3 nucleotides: TGTGCCAGCTCACCAGCCAGGGTGAACACTGAAGCTTTCTTT. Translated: CASSPARVNTEAFF.

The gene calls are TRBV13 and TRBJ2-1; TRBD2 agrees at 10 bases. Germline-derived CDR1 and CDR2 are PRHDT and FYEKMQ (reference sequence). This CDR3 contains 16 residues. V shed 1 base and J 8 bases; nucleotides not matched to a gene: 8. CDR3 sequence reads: CASSLERGGRPDEQFF. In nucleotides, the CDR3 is TGTGCCAGCAGCTTAGAGCGGGGGGGCCGTCCGGATGAGCAGTTCTTC. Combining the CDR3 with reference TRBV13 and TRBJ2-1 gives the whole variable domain AAGVIQSPRHLIKEKRETATLKCYPIPRHDTVYWYQQGPGQDPQFLISFYEKMQSDKGSIPDRFSAQQFSDYHSELNMSSLELGDSALYFCASSLERGGRPDEQFFGPGTRLTVL.

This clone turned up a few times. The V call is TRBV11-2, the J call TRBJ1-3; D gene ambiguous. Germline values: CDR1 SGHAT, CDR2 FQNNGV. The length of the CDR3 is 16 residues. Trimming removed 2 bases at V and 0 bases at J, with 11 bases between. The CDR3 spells CASSLNAGSSGNTIYF. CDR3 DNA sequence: TGTGCCAGCAGCTTAAACGCGGGGAGCTCTGGAAACACCATATATTTT.

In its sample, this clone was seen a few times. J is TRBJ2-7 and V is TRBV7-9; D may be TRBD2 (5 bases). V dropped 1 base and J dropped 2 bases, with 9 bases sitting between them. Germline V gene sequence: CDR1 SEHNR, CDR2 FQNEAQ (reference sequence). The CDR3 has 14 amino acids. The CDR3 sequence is CASSLGGLPYEQYF. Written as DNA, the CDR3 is TGTGCCAGCAGCTTAGGAGGGTTGCCCTACGAGCAGTACTTC.

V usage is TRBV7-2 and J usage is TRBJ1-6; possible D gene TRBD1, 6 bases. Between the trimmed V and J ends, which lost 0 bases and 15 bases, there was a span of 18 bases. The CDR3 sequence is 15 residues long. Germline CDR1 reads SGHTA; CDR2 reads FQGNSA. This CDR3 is CASSLAPDSPWVLHF. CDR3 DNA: TGTGCCAGCAGCTTAGCTCCGGACAGCCCGTGGGTCCTCCACTTT. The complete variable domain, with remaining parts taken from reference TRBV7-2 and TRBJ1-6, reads GAGVSQSPSNKVTEKGKDVELRCDPISGHTALYWYRQSLGQGLEFLIYFQGNSAPDKSGLPSDRFSAERTGGSVSTLTIQRTQQEDSAVYLCASSLAPDSPWVLHFGNGTRLTVT.

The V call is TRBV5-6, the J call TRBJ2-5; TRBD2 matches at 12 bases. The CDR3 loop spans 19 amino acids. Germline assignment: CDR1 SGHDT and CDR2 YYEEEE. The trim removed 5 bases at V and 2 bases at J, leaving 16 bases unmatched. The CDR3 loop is CASRGAPGLAGNLQETQYF. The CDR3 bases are TGTGCCAGCAGGGGGGCCCCGGGACTAGCGGGCAACTTACAAGAGACCCAGTACTTC.

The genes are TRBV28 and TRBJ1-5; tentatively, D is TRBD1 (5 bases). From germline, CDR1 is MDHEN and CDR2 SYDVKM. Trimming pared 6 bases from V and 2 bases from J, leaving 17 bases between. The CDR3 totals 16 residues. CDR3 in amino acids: CASSPRLGVGNQPQHF. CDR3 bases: TGTGCCAGCAGCCCCCGCCTAGGGGTAGGCAATCAGCCCCAGCATTTT.

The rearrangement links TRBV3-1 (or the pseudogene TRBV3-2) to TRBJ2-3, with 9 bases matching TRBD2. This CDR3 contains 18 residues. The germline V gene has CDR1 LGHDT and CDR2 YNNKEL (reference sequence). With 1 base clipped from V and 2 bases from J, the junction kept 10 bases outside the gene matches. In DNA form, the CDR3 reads TGTGCCAGCAGCCAAGGGAATAGCGGGGGCCAGACCACAGATACGCAGTATTTT. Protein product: CASSQGNSGGQTTDTQYF.

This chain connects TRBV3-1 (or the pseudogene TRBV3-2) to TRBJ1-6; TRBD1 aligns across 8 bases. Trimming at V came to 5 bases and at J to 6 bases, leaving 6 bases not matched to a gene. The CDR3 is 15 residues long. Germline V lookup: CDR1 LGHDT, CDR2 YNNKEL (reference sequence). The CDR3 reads CASSTETGANSPLHF. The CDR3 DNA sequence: TGTGCCAGCAGCACGGAGACAGGGGCTAATTCACCCCTCCACTTT.

The chain's CDR3 is CASSFLDKEEKLFF. DNA of the CDR3: TGCGCCAGCAGCTTCCTCGATAAGGAGGAAAAACTGTTTTTT. This chain uses TRBV5-1 with TRBJ1-4; D call uncertain. CDR1 is SGHRS, CDR2 YFSETQ, per germline. V lost 2 bases to trimming and J lost 8 bases, with 13 bases between them. The CDR3 consists of 14 residues.

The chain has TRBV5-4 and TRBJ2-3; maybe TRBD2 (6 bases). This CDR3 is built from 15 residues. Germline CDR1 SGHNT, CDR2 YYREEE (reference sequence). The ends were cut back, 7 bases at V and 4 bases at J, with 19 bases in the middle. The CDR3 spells CASAGRLKGADTQYF. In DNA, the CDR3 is TGTGCCAGCGCGGGGAGGCTAAAAGGGGCAGATACGCAGTATTTT.

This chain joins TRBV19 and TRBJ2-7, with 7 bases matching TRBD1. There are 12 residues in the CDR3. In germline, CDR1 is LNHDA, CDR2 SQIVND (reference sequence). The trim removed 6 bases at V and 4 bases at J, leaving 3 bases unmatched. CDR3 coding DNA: TGTGCCAGTAGCGGGACAGAATACGAGCAGTACTTC. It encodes CASSGTEYEQYF.